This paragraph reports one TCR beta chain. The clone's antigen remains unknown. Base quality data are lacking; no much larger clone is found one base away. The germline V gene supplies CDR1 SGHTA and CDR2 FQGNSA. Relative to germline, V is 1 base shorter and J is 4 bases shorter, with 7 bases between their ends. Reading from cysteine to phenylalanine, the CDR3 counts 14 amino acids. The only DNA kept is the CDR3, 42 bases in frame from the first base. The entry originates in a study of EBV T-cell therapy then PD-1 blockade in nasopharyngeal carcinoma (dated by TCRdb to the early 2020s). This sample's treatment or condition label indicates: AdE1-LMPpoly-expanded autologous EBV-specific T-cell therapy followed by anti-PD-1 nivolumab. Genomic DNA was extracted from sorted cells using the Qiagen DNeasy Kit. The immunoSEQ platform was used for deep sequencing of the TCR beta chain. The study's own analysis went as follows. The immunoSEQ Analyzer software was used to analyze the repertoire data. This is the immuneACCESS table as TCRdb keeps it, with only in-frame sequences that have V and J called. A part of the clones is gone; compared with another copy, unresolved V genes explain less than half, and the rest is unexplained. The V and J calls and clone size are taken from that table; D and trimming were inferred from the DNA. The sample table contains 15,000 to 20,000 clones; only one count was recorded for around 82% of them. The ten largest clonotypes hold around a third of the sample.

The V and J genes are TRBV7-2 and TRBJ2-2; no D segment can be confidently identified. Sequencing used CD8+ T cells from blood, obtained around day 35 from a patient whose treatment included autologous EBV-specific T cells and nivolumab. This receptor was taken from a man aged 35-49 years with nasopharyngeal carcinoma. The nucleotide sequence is TGTGCCAGCAGCTTAGTCGGTCCCACCGGGGAGCTGTTTTTT. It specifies CASSLVGPTGELFF. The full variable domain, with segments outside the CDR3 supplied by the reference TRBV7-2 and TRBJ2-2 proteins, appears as GAGVSQSPSNKVTEKGKDVELRCDPISGHTALYWYRQSLGQGLEFLIYFQGNSAPDKSGLPSDRFSAERTGGSVSTLTIQRTQQEDSAVYLCASSLVGPTGELFFGEGSRLTVL.